The T cell receptor beta chain described here comes from a study of control samples from healthy donors and cancer patients. The CDR3 covers 14 residues. Trimming shortened V by 5 bases and J by 7 bases, and 17 bases separated the two germline ends. Looked up from germline, CDR1 is SGHVS and CDR2 is FNYEAQ. The data were produced by immunoSEQ multiplex PCR, yet TCRdb's version contains in-frame clones alone and is incomplete. Of about 120,000 clones listed, more than 70% are singletons. V usage is TRBV7-6 and J usage is TRBJ1-2, with D tentatively TRBD1 (5 bases). The sequence was obtained from a man between 40 and 49 years old in good health. The specimen was blood. Written as DNA, the CDR3 is TGTGCCAGCAGCCTCTCCCCCCAGGGAGGTGGCTACACCTTC. It is translated as CASSLSPQGGGYTF.